Included here is one T cell receptor (beta chain) sequence, with context. Using immunoSEQ multiplex PCR, the repertoire was profiled, and TCRdb retains in-frame clones only, with some absent. The table lists 310,000 or so clones, roughly nine tenths of them singletons. The sample belongs to a study of blood T cell repertoires in COVID-19. Study details: There were acute and convalescent COVID-19 samples, and they came from the United States, Italy and Spain. T cells, B-cell-depleted T cells, or PBMCs supplied cDNA or gDNA.

The CDR3 length is 16 residues. The V gene's germline CDR1 is SGHVS and CDR2 FQNEAQ. V was pared by 1 base and J by 5 bases, with 5 bases of the junction left unmatched. Seattle enrolled patients during active infection and tracked them longitudinally. This TCR came from a woman aged 30 to 39 with COVID-19, enrolled during active disease. Input material: peripheral blood. V gene TRBV7-8 combines with J gene TRBJ2-3, with 11 positions matching TRBD2. CDR3 protein: CASSLVSGRAVDTQYF. CDR3 sequence (DNA): TGTGCCAGCAGCTTAGTTAGCGGGAGGGCCGTAGATACGCAGTATTTT.